These 19 T cell receptor beta chains originate from one sample sequenced in a study of OX40 agonist ivuxolimab in advanced cancers. Data came from immunoSEQ multiplex PCR; TCRdb stores just in-frame clones and leaves some out. The sample lists under 45,000 clones; around 80% were seen once. This specimen consisted of CD4+ or CD8+ T cells sorted from blood, obtained in a trial of the OX40 agonist ivuxolimab. The receptors originated from an adult with an advanced solid tumor such as melanoma, head and neck, liver or kidney cancer.

This chain joins TRBV27 and TRBJ2-1; either TRBD1 or TRBD2 may supply D (6 bases each). Per the germline V gene, CDR1 is MNHEY and CDR2 is SMNVEV (reference sequence). This CDR3 contains 14 residues. Trimming stripped 6 bases from V and 5 bases from J, with 14 bases between. The CDR3 nucleotides read TGTGCCAGCAGCGTCATAGGGGGGAACAATGAGCAGTTCTTC. Protein: CASSVIGGNNEQFF.

This clone was observed once. V usage is TRBV5-1 and J usage is TRBJ1-5; 7 bases agree with TRBD1. CDR1 and CDR2 (germline): SGHRS, YFSETQ. CDR3 size: 15 residues. The trim removed 5 bases at V and 3 bases at J, leaving 8 bases unmatched. The CDR3 is CASRYSDRDNQPQHF. CDR3 in DNA: TGCGCCAGCAGGTACAGCGACAGGGACAATCAGCCCCAGCATTTT.

The chain is built from TRBV4-3 and TRBJ2-1, with 10 bases identical to TRBD1. V shed 1 base, J shed 8 bases, and the junction held 5 bases outside the gene matches. The length of the CDR3 is 15 residues. Germline V gives CDR1 LGHNA, CDR2 YSLEER. DNA for the CDR3: TGCGCCAGCAGCCAAGGGACAGGGGGTGCCTATGAGCAGTTCTTC. Residues: CASSQGTGGAYEQFF.

The chain joins TRBV6-5 to TRBJ1-2; the match to TRBD1 covers 9 bases. CDR1 is MNHEY, CDR2 SVGAGI, per germline. The length of the CDR3 is 16 residues. V lost 2 bases, J lost 6 bases, and 10 bases stayed unmatched. The CDR3 loop reads CASSYILGTGKDGYTF. DNA of the CDR3: TGTGCCAGCAGTTACATACTCGGGACAGGGAAAGATGGCTACACCTTC.

This chain connects TRBV6-5 to TRBJ2-3, with 9 bases aligning to TRBD2. Germline CDR1 MNHEY, CDR2 SVGAGI. V gave up 5 bases and J gave up 5 bases; unmatched junction bases: 8. This CDR3 has 15 amino acids. The CDR3 coding sequence is TGTGCCAGCAGTGCCGAGGCGGGAGGGATAGATACGCAGTATTTT. Protein sequence: CASSAEAGGIDTQYF.

CDR3 residues: CASSLVAEYNEQFF. The CDR3 nucleotides read TGTGCCAGCAGTTTGGTAGCGGAATACAATGAGCAGTTCTTC. This chain uses TRBV6-6 with TRBJ2-1; D perhaps matches TRBD2 (6 bases). This CDR3 region has 14 residues. The ends were cut back, 4 bases at V and 4 bases at J, with 11 bases in the middle. Germline loops: CDR1 MNHNY, CDR2 SVGAGI (reference sequence).

The gene calls are TRBV6-5 and TRBJ2-3, with a tentative D call TRBD1 (5 bases). The CDR3 is 15 residues long. Germline CDR1 is MNHEY and CDR2 is SVGAGI. V was shortened by 3 bases and J by 4 bases, with 14 bases between the two germline ends. CDR3 nucleotide sequence: TGTGCCAGCAGTTATGCAGGGTTTATCTCAGATACGCAGTATTTT. Amino acids: CASSYAGFISDTQYF.

V gene TRBV9 combines with J gene TRBJ2-1, with 9 bases identical to TRBD1. With 3 bases clipped from V and 7 bases from J, the junction kept 8 bases outside the gene matches. The CDR3 sequence is 15 residues long. The germline CDR1 and CDR2 sequences are SGDLS and YYNGEE. CDR3 in amino acids: CASSARTGVRNEQFF. The CDR3 DNA is TGTGCCAGCAGCGCCCGGACAGGGGTAAGGAATGAGCAGTTCTTC. Based on the CDR3 plus reference TRBV9 and TRBJ2-1, the full variable domain is DSGVTQTPKHLITATGQRVTLRCSPRSGDLSVYWYQQSLDQGLQFLIQYYNGEERAKGNILERFSAQQFPDLHSELNLSSLELGDSALYFCASSARTGVRNEQFFGPGTRLTVL.

The J gene is TRBJ2-7, the V gene TRBV6-6; D not certain. Germline lookup yields CDR1 MNHNY and CDR2 SVGAGI (reference sequence). The CDR3 loop spans 13 amino acids. V was clipped by 2 bases and J by 1 base, with 6 bases between them. The CDR3 loop reads CASSYGESYEQYF. Here the CDR3 DNA reads TGTGCCAGCAGTTACGGGGAATCCTACGAGCAGTACTTC.

V usage is TRBV2 and J usage is TRBJ1-1, with 10 bases lining up with TRBD1. The germline CDR1 and CDR2 sequences are SNHLY and FYNNEI. The CDR3 has 16 residues. Losses at the gene ends were 1 base for V and 12 bases for J; bases not matched to a gene: 14. The CDR3, as DNA: TGTGCCAGCAGTGAAGGGTGGGGACAGGGGTTTTATGGAACTTTCTTT. It encodes CASSEGWGQGFYGTFF.

The V and J genes are TRBV7-2 and TRBJ2-7; D not certain. The CDR3 loop spans 13 amino acids. Trimming shortened V by 5 bases and J by 3 bases, and 11 bases separated the two germline ends. CDR1 is SGHTA, CDR2 FQGNSA, per germline. CDR3: CASSLPGYYEQYF. CDR3 coding DNA: TGTGCCAGCAGCCTGCCTGGGTACTACGAGCAGTACTTC.

The chain combines TRBV7-2 with TRBJ2-2, with D uncertain. This CDR3 comprises 12 residues. Germline V lookup: CDR1 SGHTA, CDR2 FQGNSA. V dropped 7 bases and J dropped 7 bases, with 10 bases sitting between them. This CDR3 is CASNYLVGELFF. The DNA of the CDR3 is TGTGCCAGCAACTACCTCGTCGGGGAGCTGTTTTTT.

Comments on this clone: At the DNA level, this CDR3 is encoded by other sequences in the same sample as well. The rearrangement links TRBV7-3 to TRBJ2-5; D is unclear. V lost 0 bases and J lost 5, with 7 bases in between. In germline, CDR1 is SGHTA, CDR2 FQGTGA. The CDR3 contains 13 residues. The CDR3 loop reads CASSLTLQETQYF. DNA of the CDR3: TGTGCCAGCAGCTTAACCCTCCAGGAGACCCAGTACTTC.

This clone appeared a few times. This rearrangement joins TRBV19 to TRBJ2-1; 8 positions agree with TRBD2. J was trimmed by 6 bases and V by 5 bases; bases with no gene match: 9. The CDR3 has 15 residues. CDR1 and CDR2 from the germline V gene are LNHDA and SQIVND (reference sequence). The CDR3 loop is CASSSGGAGVNEQFF. The CDR3, as DNA: TGTGCCAGTAGTTCCGGGGGGGCCGGCGTCAATGAGCAGTTCTTC. The full variable domain, rest sourced from reference TRBV19 and TRBJ2-1, is DGGITQSPKYLFRKEGQNVTLSCEQNLNHDAMYWYRQDPGQGLRLIYYSQIVNDFQKGDIAEGYSVSREKKESFPLTVTSAQKNPTAFYLCASSSGGAGVNEQFFGPGTRLTVL.

About this clone itself: An end of the junction does not agree with germline; a read error may underlie this. The genes are TRBV7-3 and TRBJ2-7, with D maybe TRBD1 (6 bases). The CDR3 is 15 residues long. CDR1 SGHTA and CDR2 FQGTGA come from the germline V gene. Here the CDR3 reads CASSQAEDRLYEQYF. The CDR3 region has the DNA TGCGCCAGCAGCCAAGCCGAGGACAGACTTTACGAGCAGTACTTC.

This clone was detected only once. The chain recombines TRBV13 with TRBJ2-5; D is perhaps TRBD1 (5 bases). This CDR3 spans 12 amino acids. Trimming removed 5 bases at V and 5 bases at J, with 9 bases between. Germline-derived CDR1 and CDR2 are PRHDT and FYEKMQ (reference sequence). CDR3 sequence reads: CASSQGRETQYF. The CDR3 coding sequence is TGTGCCAGCAGCCAGGGAAGGGAGACCCAGTACTTC.

This clone came up a few times. This rearrangement joins TRBV11-1 to TRBJ2-3; D might be TRBD2 (6 bases). Germline V gives CDR1 SGHAT, CDR2 FQDESV (reference sequence). The CDR3 has 14 amino acids. V lost 5 bases and J 2 bases, leaving 11 bases between the germline ends. CDR3 sequence reads: CASSPGLFTDTQYF. CDR3 nucleotide sequence: TGTGCCAGCAGCCCGGGACTTTTCACAGATACGCAGTATTTT.

This clone was seen more than once but under ten times. V is TRBV7-8 and J is TRBJ1-1; 11 bases align to TRBD1. V was pared by 5 bases and J by 6 bases, with 5 bases of the junction left unmatched. The CDR3 has 14 amino acids. In germline, CDR1 is SGHVS, CDR2 FQNEAQ. The CDR3: CASSPGQGGAEAFF. The CDR3 region has the DNA TGTGCCAGCAGCCCGGGACAGGGGGGGGCTGAAGCTTTCTTT.

The chain employs TRBV18 and TRBJ2-7, with a tentative D call TRBD2 (6 bases). Deletions cut 4 bases from V and 6 bases from J, with 10 bases between. Germline V gene lookup returns CDR1 KGHSH and CDR2 LQKENI. The CDR3 is made up of 12 amino acids. The CDR3 loop is CASSLGGLEQYF. In DNA, the CDR3 is TGTGCCAGCTCACTCGGGGGTCTCGAGCAGTACTTC.